This T cell receptor (beta chain) was retrieved from a study of Ad26.COV2.S vaccination and SARS-CoV-2 variants. General study points: TCR breadth and depth estimates may have understated total T cell responses.

Stated treatment: 15 to 20 received Ad26.COV2.S at low or high dose, single or two shots; about 5 received placebo; per-sample allocation not given. Day 63 after the first vaccine or placebo injection was the time point for sampling. Deletions cut 3 bases from V and 4 bases from J, with 11 bases between. Germline CDR1 SGHTA, CDR2 FQGNSA. The CDR3 is 14 amino acids. As concerns this clone: Its antigen remains unidentified.

Clones were sequenced by immunoSEQ multiplex PCR, and TCRdb holds only the in-frame ones, with some missing. The sample has 350,000 to 500,000 clones, roughly 90% seen once. The chain joins TRBV7-2 to TRBJ2-3; D is unresolved. The TCR comes from a person aged 18-65 years who received the Ad26.COV2.S COVID-19 vaccine or a placebo. The sequencing here drew on peripheral blood, taken in a trial of Ad26.COV2.S vaccine versus placebo. CDR3 nucleotides: TGTGCCAGCAGCTTTCAGCGTGGTTCAGATACGCAGTATTTT. It encodes CASSFQRGSDTQYF.